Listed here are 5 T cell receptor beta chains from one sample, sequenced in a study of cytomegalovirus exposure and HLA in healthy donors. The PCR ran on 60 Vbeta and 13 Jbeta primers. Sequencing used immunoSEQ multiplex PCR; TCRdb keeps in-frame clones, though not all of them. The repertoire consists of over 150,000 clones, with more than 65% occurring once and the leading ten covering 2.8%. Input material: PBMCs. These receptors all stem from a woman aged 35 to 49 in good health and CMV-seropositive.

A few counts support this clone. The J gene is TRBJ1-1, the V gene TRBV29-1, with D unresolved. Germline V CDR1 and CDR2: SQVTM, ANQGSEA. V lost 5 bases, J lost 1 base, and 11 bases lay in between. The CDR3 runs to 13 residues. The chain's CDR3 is CSVLRRGNTEAFF. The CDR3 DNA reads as TGCAGCGTTCTACGTCGGGGGAACACTGAAGCTTTCTTT.

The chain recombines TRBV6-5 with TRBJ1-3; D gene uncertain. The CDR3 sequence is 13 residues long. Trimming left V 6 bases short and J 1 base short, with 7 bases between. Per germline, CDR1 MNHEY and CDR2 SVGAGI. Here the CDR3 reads CASSPLSGNTIYF. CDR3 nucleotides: TGTGCCAGCAGCCCCCTGTCTGGAAACACCATATATTTT.

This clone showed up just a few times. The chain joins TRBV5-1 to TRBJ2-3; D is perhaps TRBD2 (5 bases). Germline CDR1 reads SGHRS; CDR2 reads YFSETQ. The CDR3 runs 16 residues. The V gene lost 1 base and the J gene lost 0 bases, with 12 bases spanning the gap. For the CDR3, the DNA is TGCGCCAGCAGCTTGTCGGGATTAGCGAGCACAGATACGCAGTATTTT. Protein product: CASSLSGLASTDTQYF.

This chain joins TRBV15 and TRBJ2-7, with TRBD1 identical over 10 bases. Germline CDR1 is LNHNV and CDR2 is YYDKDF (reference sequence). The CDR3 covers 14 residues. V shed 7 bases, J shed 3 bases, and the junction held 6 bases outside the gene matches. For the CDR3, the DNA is TGTGCCACCAACCGGGACAGGGGATTCTACGAGCAGTACTTC. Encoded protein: CATNRDRGFYEQYF. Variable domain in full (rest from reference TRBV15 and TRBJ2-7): DAMVIQNPRYQVTQFGKPVTLSCSQTLNHNVMYWYQQKSSQAPKLLFHYYDKDFNNEADTPDNFQSRRPNTSFCFLDIRSPGLGDTAMYLCATNRDRGFYEQYFGPGTRLTVT.

The CDR3 DNA sequence: TGTGCCAGCAGAAGGGACACCACCTACGAGCAGTACTTC. Amino acids: CASRRDTTYEQYF. V and J are TRBV2 and TRBJ2-7; possible D gene TRBD1, 6 bases. Per germline, CDR1 SNHLY and CDR2 FYNNEI. Trimming removed 6 bases at V and 2 bases at J, with 11 bases between. The CDR3 length is 13 residues.